The 11 T cell receptor beta chains in this list originate from one sample, sequenced in a study of blood T cell repertoires in COVID-19. This table comes from immunoSEQ multiplex PCR, and its TCRdb copy is limited to in-frame clones, with some not included. Of 250,000 or so clones in the sample, around 90% were seen once. What was sequenced was peripheral blood. These receptors came from a middle-aged woman who had recovered from COVID-19.

This clone was observed a single time. The chain is built from TRBV15 and TRBJ2-1; 7 positions match TRBD2. Germline-derived CDR1 and CDR2 are LNHNV and YYDKDF (reference sequence). V lost 5 bases to trimming and J lost 8 bases; unmatched junction nucleotides: 9. The CDR3 is 14 residues long. CDR3: CATSPSGRRDEQFF. The CDR3 DNA sequence: TGTGCCACCAGCCCTAGCGGAAGGCGCGATGAGCAGTTCTTC.

This clone was recorded once. The chain couples TRBV6-5 to TRBJ2-3, with TRBD2 matching over 12 bases. CDR3 length: 15 amino acids. V shed 8 bases and J 6 bases; nucleotides not matched to a gene: 9. Germline V gene lookup returns CDR1 MNHEY and CDR2 SVGAGI. DNA of the CDR3: TGTGCCAGCTCAAAACGACTAGCGGGAGCCGATACGCAGTATTTT. It encodes CASSKRLAGADTQYF.

The genes are TRBV7-2 and TRBJ1-5, with D unresolved. The germline V and J ends were trimmed by 7 bases and 1 base, with 17 bases remaining between them. Germline V gene lookup returns CDR1 SGHTA and CDR2 FQGNSA. The length of the CDR3 is 16 residues. Here the CDR3 reads CASNPDISGSNQPQHF. The CDR3 region has the DNA TGTGCCAGCAACCCAGACATCAGTGGGAGCAATCAGCCCCAGCATTTT.

V gene TRBV9 combines with J gene TRBJ1-1; tentative D call: TRBD1 (5 bases). CDR3 size: 14 residues. With 0 bases removed from V and 3 bases from J, the gap between germline ends came to 9 bases. Germline lookup yields CDR1 SGDLS and CDR2 YYNGEE. The CDR3 here is CASSVAGVDTEAFF. The CDR3 coding sequence is TGTGCCAGCAGCGTAGCGGGGGTGGACACTGAAGCTTTCTTT.

The chain recombines TRBV9 with TRBJ1-4; tentative D call: TRBD1 (5 bases). V was cut by 4 bases and J by 8 bases, with 21 bases left in between. The CDR3 length is 16 residues. Germline values: CDR1 SGDLS, CDR2 YYNGEE. The CDR3 sequence: CASSSRPGLNGEKLFF. The CDR3, as DNA: TGTGCCAGCAGCTCCCGTCCAGGGCTCAACGGAGAAAAACTGTTTTTT.

J is TRBJ1-1 and V is TRBV27; 8 nucleotides agree with TRBD1. Germline trimming cut 5 bases from V and 10 bases from J; bases unmatched to any gene: 9. The CDR3 has 13 amino acids. CDR1 and CDR2 from the germline V gene are MNHEY and SMNVEV (reference sequence). Here the CDR3 reads CASSPGQGWAAFF. The CDR3 DNA sequence: TGTGCCAGCAGTCCTGGACAGGGCTGGGCAGCTTTCTTT.

The chain carries TRBV5-1 and TRBJ1-3; D gene unclear. CDR1 is SGHRS, CDR2 YFSETQ, per germline. The CDR3 spans 14 residues. The V and J ends lost 0 bases and 0 bases respectively, with 4 bases between them. The CDR3 DNA reads as TGCGCCAGCAGCTTGGGTCGCTCTGGAAACACCATATATTTT. Its translation: CASSLGRSGNTIYF.

CDR3 sequence: CASSFSTAPNSPLHF. DNA for the CDR3: TGTGCCAGCAGTTTTTCGACAGCACCTAATTCACCCCTCCACTTT. The rearrangement joins TRBV27 to TRBJ1-6; tentative D call: TRBD1 (5 bases). The CDR3 consists of 15 residues. CDR1 MNHEY and CDR2 SMNVEV come from the germline V gene (reference sequence). Trimming stripped 3 bases from V and 6 bases from J, with 12 bases between.

The chain couples TRBV29-1 to TRBJ2-3; the match to TRBD1 covers 8 bases. The V gene's germline CDR1 is SQVTM and CDR2 ANQGSEA. The V and J ends lost 7 bases and 3 bases, in that order; junction bases with no gene match: 3. The CDR3 spans 12 residues. The CDR3 nucleotides are TGCAGCGCGGGACAGGTAACAGATACGCAGTATTTT. Translating it yields CSAGQVTDTQYF.

This sequence joins TRBV11-2 and TRBJ2-2, with 12 bases that match TRBD1. Germline V gene lookup returns CDR1 SGHAT and CDR2 FQNNGV. V lost 3 bases to trimming and J lost 4 bases; unmatched junction nucleotides: 0. The CDR3 loop spans 15 amino acids. In nucleotides, the CDR3 is TGTGCCAGCAGCTTGGGACAGGGGGCCACCGGGGAGCTGTTTTTT. It codes for CASSLGQGATGELFF.

V is TRBV30 and J is TRBJ2-7, with D tentatively TRBD1 (8 bases). Germline loops: CDR1 GTSNPN, CDR2 SVGIG (reference sequence). This CDR3 has 13 amino acids. V lost 2 bases and J 6 bases, leaving 14 bases between the germline ends. CDR3: CAWSPDREGEQYF. In DNA form, the CDR3 reads TGTGCCTGGAGTCCGGACAGGGAGGGCGAGCAGTACTTC.